The rows below give T cell receptor beta chains drawn from one sample of a study of cytomegalovirus exposure and HLA in healthy donors. Repertoires were generated with immunoSEQ multiplex PCR, while TCRdb's copy carries only in-frame clones and drops some. Among about 140,000 clones listed, around 72% were seen once. The sample taken for sequencing was PBMCs. The receptors here all came from a human donor in good health. Both conserved end residues are part of each CDR3. The order of the fields is V gene, D gene, clone size, J gene, CDR3 protein, CDR3 DNA. A D gene is named only where the DNA matches it firmly. Not every row has a clone size; where given, it reads once, few, many or a size class.

v_call: TRBV5-1
d_call: TRBD2
clone_size: -
j_call: TRBJ2-5
cdr3_aa: CASSLGDTSGKTQYF
cdr3_nt: TGCGCCAGCAGCTTGGGCGATACTAGCGGGAAGACCCAGTACTTC

v_call: TRBV5-1
d_call: TRBD1
clone_size: -
j_call: TRBJ1-1
cdr3_aa: CASSPGTANTEAFF
cdr3_nt: TGCGCCAGCAGCCCAGGGACAGCGAACACTGAAGCTTTCTTT

v_call: TRBV29-1
d_call: -
clone_size: -
j_call: TRBJ2-2
cdr3_aa: CSAGEGSNTGELFF
cdr3_nt: TGCAGCGCTGGAGAGGGGAGTAACACCGGGGAGCTGTTTTTT

v_call: TRBV6-5
d_call: -
clone_size: few
j_call: TRBJ2-1
cdr3_aa: CASSWTQTGNEQFF
cdr3_nt: TGTGCCAGCAGTTGGACACAAACGGGCAATGAGCAGTTCTTC

v_call: TRBV7-9
d_call: TRBD2
clone_size: -
j_call: TRBJ2-7
cdr3_aa: CASSSGSFSYEQYF
cdr3_nt: TGTGCCAGCAGTAGCGGGAGTTTCTCCTACGAGCAGTACTTC

v_call: TRBV18
d_call: -
clone_size: -
j_call: TRBJ1-5
cdr3_aa: CASSQDSNQPQHF
cdr3_nt: TGTGCCAGCTCCCAGGATAGCAATCAGCCCCAGCATTTT

v_call: TRBV2
d_call: TRBD1
clone_size: -
j_call: TRBJ1-4
cdr3_aa: CASIEDRVGEKLFF
cdr3_nt: TGTGCCAGCATCGAGGACAGGGTTGGCGAAAAACTGTTTTTT

v_call: TRBV6-5
d_call: -
clone_size: -
j_call: TRBJ1-1
cdr3_aa: CASSYSEGDTEAFF
cdr3_nt: TGTGCCAGCAGTTACTCAGAGGGGGACACTGAAGCTTTCTTT

v_call: TRBV18
d_call: -
clone_size: -
j_call: TRBJ1-5
cdr3_aa: CASSPAGTRGSNQPQHF
cdr3_nt: TGTGCCAGCTCACCGGCAGGGACCCGGGGGAGCAATCAGCCCCAGCATTTT

v_call: TRBV28
d_call: TRBD1
clone_size: -
j_call: TRBJ2-3
cdr3_aa: CASRLRQGSFTDTQYF
cdr3_nt: TGTGCCAGCAGGCTAAGACAGGGGTCTTTCACAGATACGCAGTATTTT

v_call: TRBV7-9
d_call: -
clone_size: -
j_call: TRBJ2-7
cdr3_aa: CASSSRLRQEVQYF
cdr3_nt: TGTGCCAGCAGCTCCCGACTGAGACAGGAGGTGCAGTACTTC

v_call: TRBV7-8
d_call: -
clone_size: -
j_call: TRBJ2-7
cdr3_aa: CASSLEGPASYEQYF
cdr3_nt: TGTGCCAGCAGTCTGGAGGGGCCGGCCTCCTACGAGCAGTACTTC

v_call: TRBV14
d_call: -
clone_size: -
j_call: TRBJ2-1
cdr3_aa: CASSQFAGSYNEQFF
cdr3_nt: TGTGCCAGCAGCCAGTTTGCGGGGTCCTACAATGAGCAGTTCTTC

v_call: TRBV5-1
d_call: TRBD1
clone_size: -
j_call: TRBJ1-2
cdr3_aa: CASSLVQGANGYTF
cdr3_nt: TGCGCCAGCAGCTTGGTACAGGGGGCGAATGGCTACACCTTC

v_call: TRBV6-5
d_call: -
clone_size: -
j_call: TRBJ2-7
cdr3_aa: CASSTATEDYEQYF
cdr3_nt: TGTGCCAGCAGTACTGCCACAGAAGACTACGAGCAGTACTTC